This T cell receptor (beta chain) is drawn from a study of blood T cells in healthy people across ages. CDR3 length equals 12 residues. V shed 7 bases, J shed 8 bases, and the junction held 6 bases outside the gene matches. The authors ran a second PCR of 7 to 11 cycles using a sample-barcoded 5' primer and a J-beta primer mix. TCRdb re-called the 5' RACE reads through MiXCR, storing one row per CDR3 protein. This sample yields over 950,000 distinct CDR3 sequences, of which approximately 38% are seen a single time; around 13% belongs to the top ten. The sample was blood. This chain connects TRBV12-3 or TRBV12-4 to TRBJ1-2, with TRBD1 matching 8 bases. The clonotype comes from a young man in good health. The chain's CDR3 is CASTLTGAGYTF. In nucleotides, the CDR3 is TGTGCCAGCACCCTGACAGGGGCCGGCTACACCTTC.